This entry lists 5 T cell receptor beta chains sequenced from one sample in a study of CD8+ T cells in alopecia areata. After isolation, RNA underwent reverse transcription to generate cDNA as the sequencing template. The table came from immunoSEQ multiplex PCR; TCRdb's copy has only in-frame clones and leaves some out. The profile covers about 270,000 clones, with about 62% appearing a single time and 0.93% taken by the ten largest. Treatment specified: oral pan-JAK inhibitor, 5-10 mg twice daily. Sequencing was performed on CD4+ T cells sorted from blood, taken at approximately week 51, from a patient treated with tofacitinib. The receptors come from a human donor with alopecia areata.

J is TRBJ2-2 and V is TRBV12-5; D is unclear. The CDR3 covers 11 residues. V was trimmed by 6 bases and J by 4 bases, leaving 3 bases between them. Germline V gene lookup returns CDR1 LGHNT and CDR2 FRNRAP. The CDR3 here is CASGPTGELFF. The CDR3, as DNA: TGTGCTAGTGGCCCCACCGGGGAGCTGTTTTTT.

This sequence joins TRBV29-1 and TRBJ1-1; D unclear. This CDR3 has 17 amino acids. Germline CDR1 is SQVTM and CDR2 is ANQGSEA. The germline V and J ends were trimmed by 0 bases and 0 bases, with 17 bases remaining between them. The CDR3 sequence is CSVEDPVIPGMNTEAFF. As DNA, the CDR3 is TGCAGCGTTGAAGATCCCGTAATCCCAGGTATGAACACTGAAGCTTTCTTT.

Concerning this clone: The same CDR3 arises from other DNA sequences in this sample as well. The chain joins TRBV9 to TRBJ2-7; D tentatively reads TRBD1 or TRBD2 (5 bases each). Germline-derived CDR1 and CDR2 are SGDLS and YYNGEE. The CDR3 consists of 14 residues. Trimming left V 2 bases short and J 2 bases short, with 11 bases between. CDR3 sequence (DNA): TGTGCCAGCAGCGTCGGGACGGGGACCTACGAGCAGTACTTC. Protein product: CASSVGTGTYEQYF.

The chain employs TRBV27 and TRBJ2-7; 9 bases map to TRBD1. The V gene's germline CDR1 is MNHEY and CDR2 SMNVEV (reference sequence). J gave up 4 bases and V 11 bases, and 6 bases lay outside the gene matches. This CDR3 contains 12 residues. The CDR3 sequence is CACRDRAYEQYF. CDR3 in DNA: TGTGCCTGTCGGGACAGGGCTTACGAGCAGTACTTC.

The chain has TRBV11-2 and TRBJ1-1; D might be TRBD1 (6 bases). This CDR3 has 14 residues. Trimming left V 6 bases short and J 7 bases short, with 18 bases between. Germline values: CDR1 SGHAT, CDR2 FQNNGV. The CDR3 bases are TGTGCCAGCAGTCAACTCAGGGGCCTGAATGAAGCTTTCTTT. It encodes CASSQLRGLNEAFF.